These 28 T cell receptor beta chains came from one sample sequenced in a study of shared clonotypes between healthy human individuals. Produced via immunoSEQ multiplex PCR; TCRdb's table is partial and in-frame only. The data contain about 2.4 million clones, 90% to 95% of them singletons. Sequences were obtained from naive CD4+ T cells from PBMCs. Noted subset: CD45RA+ positively selected. All receptors derive from a man aged 18-30 years in good health. Some clones in this sample may be carry-over from other donors' samples.

This chain joins TRBV19 and TRBJ1-5, with no clear D. The germline CDR1 and CDR2 sequences are LNHDA and SQIVND (reference sequence). This CDR3 spans 15 amino acids. Trimming cost V 4 bases and J 5 bases, with 15 bases left between them. The CDR3 DNA sequence: TGTGCCAGTAGTAACCGCTATGTCCGGGATCAGCCCCAGCATTTT. Amino acid sequence: CASSNRYVRDQPQHF. Supplemented by reference TRBV19 and TRBJ1-5, the full variable domain reads DGGITQSPKYLFRKEGQNVTLSCEQNLNHDAMYWYRQDPGQGLRLIYYSQIVNDFQKGDIAEGYSVSREKKESFPLTVTSAQKNPTAFYLCASSNRYVRDQPQHFGDGTRLSIL.

The J gene is TRBJ1-3, the V gene TRBV14, with no clear D. Germline V lookup: CDR1 SGHDN, CDR2 FVKESK. The CDR3 covers 15 residues. The V and J ends lost 4 bases and 0 bases respectively, with 10 bases between them. The CDR3 bases are TGTGCCAGCAGCCCCCGCGCCCGCTCTGGAAACACCATATATTTT. It yields the protein CASSPRARSGNTIYF.

Comments on this clone: The identical CDR3 is also encoded by other nucleotide sequences in the sample. This chain uses TRBV9 with TRBJ1-3; D perhaps matches TRBD1 (5 bases). CDR1 is SGDLS and CDR2 is YYNGEE in the germline V gene. Trimming pared 0 bases from V and 0 bases from J, leaving 7 bases between. The CDR3 runs to 15 residues. The CDR3 reads CASSVGGTSGNTIYF. CDR3 nucleotide sequence: TGTGCCAGCAGCGTAGGTGGGACCTCTGGAAACACCATATATTTT.

This chain uses TRBV10-3 with TRBJ2-1; D unclear. The ends were cut back, 7 bases at V and 6 bases at J, with 13 bases in the middle. There are 13 residues in the CDR3. Germline loops: CDR1 ENHRY, CDR2 SYGVKD. CDR3 region: CAITGSLGNEQFF. In DNA form, the CDR3 reads TGTGCCATCACCGGGTCCTTAGGCAATGAGCAGTTCTTC.

In regard to this clone: Other nucleotide sequences from this sample produce the same CDR3. The J gene is TRBJ2-5, the V gene TRBV18; 8 nucleotides match TRBD2. J gave up 5 bases and V 3 bases, and 2 bases lay outside the gene matches. The germline V gene encodes CDR1 KGHSH and CDR2 LQKENI. This CDR3 is 13 amino acids long. CDR3 amino acids: CASSPGGGETQYF. The CDR3 DNA reads as TGTGCCAGCTCACCCGGGGGGGGTGAGACCCAGTACTTC.

The chain recombines TRBV5-1 with TRBJ2-2, with 13 bases lining up with TRBD2. The CDR3 loop spans 16 amino acids. Unmatched junction bases numbered 5, after V lost 5 bases and J lost 4 bases. Germline CDR1 SGHRS, CDR2 YFSETQ. The CDR3 here is CASSLGLAGRTGELFF. The CDR3 coding sequence is TGCGCCAGCAGTCTGGGACTAGCGGGGCGCACCGGGGAGCTGTTTTTT.

The rearrangement uses TRBV5-4 and TRBJ2-7, with 7 bases lining up with TRBD1. The germline gives CDR1 SGHNT, CDR2 YYREEE (reference sequence). This CDR3 is built from 15 residues. Unmatched junction bases numbered 4, after V lost 0 bases and J lost 1 base. The CDR3 region is CASSLGGTASYEQYF. CDR3 sequence (DNA): TGTGCCAGCAGCTTGGGTGGGACAGCATCCTACGAGCAGTACTTC.

V is TRBV5-1 and J is TRBJ2-4; 9 bases are a match to TRBD1. The ends lost 4 bases at V and 8 bases at J; junction bases unmatched: 7. Germline V lookup: CDR1 SGHRS, CDR2 YFSETQ. The CDR3 extends over 14 amino acids. The CDR3 region is CASSPDRGRDIQYF. The CDR3 DNA reads TGCGCCAGCAGCCCGGACAGGGGTAGGGACATTCAGTACTTC.

A single count supports this clone. This chain uses TRBV2 with TRBJ2-5; D is ambiguous. Germline V gene sequence: CDR1 SNHLY, CDR2 FYNNEI. The CDR3 runs 11 residues. Trimming shortened V by 8 bases and J by 1 base, and 5 bases separated the two germline ends. CDR3 region: CASLPQETQYF. In nucleotides, the CDR3 is TGTGCCAGCCTACCCCAAGAGACCCAGTACTTC.

The chain uses TRBV6-5 and TRBJ2-2, with D hard to call. The CDR3 runs to 12 residues. Germline V CDR1 and CDR2: MNHEY, SVGAGI. V was shortened by 6 bases and J by 3 bases, with 5 bases between the two germline ends. This chain's CDR3 is CASSSDTGELFF. CDR3 coding DNA: TGTGCCAGCAGCTCAGACACCGGGGAGCTGTTTTTT.

The chain uses TRBV5-6 and TRBJ2-3; D possibly corresponds to TRBD2 (6 bases). Germline V gene data show CDR1 as SGHDT and CDR2 as YYEEEE. This CDR3 has 16 amino acids. V was pared by 4 bases and J by 3 bases, with 18 bases between. The CDR3 region has the DNA TGTGCCAGCAGCCTGGCCGGGAGATTGGGGACAGATACGCAGTATTTT. Translating gives CASSLAGRLGTDTQYF.

The chain couples TRBV14 to TRBJ1-1, with no clear D. The CDR3 is made up of 14 amino acids. Looked up from germline, CDR1 is SGHDN and CDR2 is FVKESK. Trimming stripped 6 bases from V and 1 base from J, with 12 bases between. CDR3 protein: CASRGWPPNTEAFF. For the CDR3, the DNA is TGTGCCAGCAGAGGATGGCCCCCGAACACTGAAGCTTTCTTT.

This chain links TRBV7-3 with TRBJ2-3; 7 bases are a match to TRBD2. This CDR3 has 16 amino acids. V gave up 5 bases and J gave up 2 bases; unmatched junction bases: 10. The germline CDR1 and CDR2 sequences are SGHTA and FQGTGA. As DNA, the CDR3 is TGTGCCAGCAGCCAGAACACCGGGACTATCACAGATACGCAGTATTTT. Its protein product is CASSQNTGTITDTQYF.

The chain joins TRBV11-2 to TRBJ2-7; 7 nucleotides agree with TRBD1. Unmatched junction bases numbered 8, after V lost 3 bases and J lost 3 bases. The CDR3 length is 15 residues. Germline CDR1 is SGHAT and CDR2 is FQNNGV. The CDR3 here is CASSFTGQLSYEQYF. In nucleotides, the CDR3 is TGTGCCAGCAGCTTTACGGGACAGTTGAGCTACGAGCAGTACTTC.

This clone was counted once. The rearrangement uses TRBV5-1 and TRBJ1-4; tentatively, D is TRBD1 (6 bases). This CDR3 region has 15 residues. Between the trimmed V and J ends, which lost 6 bases and 4 bases, there was a span of 16 bases. Looked up from germline, CDR1 is SGHRS and CDR2 is YFSETQ. In DNA form, the CDR3 reads TGCGCCAGCAAGCCAGGGGTGCATATTAATGAAAAACTGTTTTTT. Encoded protein: CASKPGVHINEKLFF. Full variable domain (missing parts from reference TRBV5-1 and TRBJ1-4): KAGVTQTPRYLIKTRGQQVTLSCSPISGHRSVSWYQQTPGQGLQFLFEYFSETQRNKGNFPGRFSGRQFSNSRSEMNVSTLELGDSALYLCASKPGVHINEKLFFGSGTQLSVL.

J is TRBJ2-7 and V is TRBV6-1, with D perhaps TRBD1 (6 bases). CDR3 length: 14 amino acids. The V end was cut by 6 bases, the J end by 2 bases, with 14 bases between. The germline CDR1 and CDR2 sequences are MNHNS and SASEGT. The CDR3 DNA reads TGTGCCAGCAGGACAGGACCTCAAACCTACGAGCAGTACTTC. Its translation is CASRTGPQTYEQYF.

This clone was seen only a few times. The J gene is TRBJ2-1, the V gene TRBV15, with 9 nucleotides matching TRBD2. V was pared by 3 bases and J by 2 bases, with 2 bases of the junction left unmatched. The CDR3 is 15 residues long. CDR1 is LNHNV and CDR2 is YYDKDF in the germline V gene (reference sequence). The CDR3 nucleotides are TGTGCCACCAGCAGGCTAGCGGGGCCCTACAATGAGCAGTTCTTC. As protein: CATSRLAGPYNEQFF.

The V and J genes are TRBV11-2 and TRBJ2-1, with TRBD2 identical over 7 bases. The CDR3 is 18 amino acids. J was trimmed by 2 bases and V by 6 bases; bases with no gene match: 16. The germline gives CDR1 SGHAT, CDR2 FQNNGV. The CDR3 nucleotides read TGTGCCAGCAGGGTCGGGCTAGCGGAGAGAGTGACCTACAATGAGCAGTTCTTC. It yields the protein CASRVGLAERVTYNEQFF.

V and J are TRBV7-9 and TRBJ2-1, with a tentative D call TRBD2 (6 bases). This CDR3 has 13 residues. The V end lost 4 bases, the J end lost 15 bases, and 19 bases lay between the germline ends. CDR1 is SEHNR and CDR2 is FQNEAQ in the germline V gene (reference sequence). CDR3 sequence (DNA): TGTGCCAGCAGCTCGTCCGCGGGGATTGGTTGGTTCTTC. Encoded protein: CASSSSAGIGWFF.

This chain links TRBV2 with TRBJ1-4; D gene unclear. The V and J ends lost 1 base and 11 bases respectively, with 14 bases between them. CDR1 is SNHLY and CDR2 is FYNNEI in the germline V gene. This CDR3 has 14 residues. CDR3 DNA: TGTGCCAGCAGTGAAGAAGTCACCGCAGAGAAACTGTTTTTT. Its protein product is CASSEEVTAEKLFF.

The table lists this clone with a count of one. V and J are TRBV6-7 and TRBJ2-3; D gene ambiguous. TRBV6-7 is known as an ORF, though its function is uncertain. The CDR3 totals 16 residues. Trimming cost V 0 bases and J 3 bases, with 13 bases left between them. CDR3 nucleotides: TGTGCCAGCAGTTACTCCTACGGCCCCCCAACAGATACGCAGTATTTT. This gives the protein CASSYSYGPPTDTQYF.

V and J are TRBV7-9 and TRBJ2-7; D gene unclear. Looked up from germline, CDR1 is SEHNR and CDR2 is FQNEAQ (reference sequence). V lost 0 bases, J lost 2 bases, and 2 bases lay in between. The CDR3 has 12 residues. The CDR3 DNA follows: TGTGCCAGCAGCTTAGCTCCCTACGAGCAGTACTTC. The encoded protein is CASSLAPYEQYF.

The chain employs TRBV14 and TRBJ2-7, with TRBD1 matching 7 bases. The V gene's germline CDR1 is SGHDN and CDR2 FVKESK. The length of the CDR3 is 16 residues. Trimming removed 1 base from V and 1 base from J; junction bases left unmatched: 7. CDR3 sequence reads: CASSQGRDSRSYEQYF. In nucleotides, the CDR3 is TGTGCCAGCAGCCAAGGCCGGGACAGCCGTTCCTACGAGCAGTACTTC.

The chain combines TRBV27 with TRBJ1-1; 7 bases match TRBD1. Germline CDR1 MNHEY, CDR2 SMNVEV (reference sequence). V shed 4 bases and J 0 bases; nucleotides not matched to a gene: 11. This CDR3 region has 17 residues. The CDR3 loop reads CASSSYGGQHMNTEAFF. Written as DNA, the CDR3 is TGTGCCAGCAGTTCCTATGGGGGACAGCATATGAACACTGAAGCTTTCTTT.

V gene TRBV5-1 combines with J gene TRBJ1-1; TRBD1 might be the D (6 bases). Germline values: CDR1 SGHRS, CDR2 YFSETQ. Trimming left V 4 bases short and J 4 bases short, with 14 bases between. This CDR3 has 14 residues. In nucleotides, the CDR3 is TGCGCCAGCAGCAGCAGGGGTCCGTTCACTGAAGCTTTCTTT. The encoded protein is CASSSRGPFTEAFF.

This sequence joins TRBV5-6 and TRBJ1-3; D unclear. Germline-derived CDR1 and CDR2 are SGHDT and YYEEEE. The V and J ends lost 1 base and 0 bases respectively, with 8 bases between them. The CDR3 runs to 15 residues. The CDR3, as DNA: TGTGCCAGCAGCTTGTTGGACCACTCTGGAAACACCATATATTTT. Translated: CASSLLDHSGNTIYF.

This clone was found once. V is TRBV27 and J is TRBJ2-7; 7 bases match TRBD1. The CDR3 covers 14 residues. V gave up 8 bases and J gave up 3 bases; unmatched junction bases: 10. The germline V gene encodes CDR1 MNHEY and CDR2 SMNVEV (reference sequence). In nucleotides, the CDR3 is TGTGCCAGCCCGCCCGAGGACAGGTTCTACGAGCAGTACTTC. Protein sequence: CASPPEDRFYEQYF.

The rearrangement uses TRBV5-1 and TRBJ2-1; 8 nucleotides align to TRBD1. The length of the CDR3 is 16 residues. The V gene end was trimmed by 0 bases and the J gene end by 6 bases; junction bases not matched to a gene: 8. Germline V gene lookup returns CDR1 SGHRS and CDR2 YFSETQ. The CDR3 loop reads CASSLVGRGRFNEQFF. The CDR3 DNA reads as TGCGCCAGCAGCTTGGTCGGCAGGGGGCGCTTCAATGAGCAGTTCTTC.